This TCR beta chain appears in the sequencing data of a study of T cells after yellow fever vaccination. CDR1 and CDR2 from the germline V gene are LNHDA and SQIVND (reference sequence). Trimming shortened V by 3 bases and J by 1 base, and 13 bases separated the two germline ends. The CDR3 covers 15 residues. This clonotype was seen repeatedly, ten times or more. TCRdb passed the 5' RACE reads through MiXCR, listing each CDR3 protein once. The table lists tens of thousands of distinct CDR3 sequences, 6.6% of them singletons. The sample consisted of CD8+ T cells not binding an NS4B(214-222) dextramer, sorted from PBMCs, taken around 45 days after the first yellow fever vaccination. The chain carries TRBV19 and TRBJ2-7; tentatively, D is TRBD2 (6 bases). This clonotype originated in a man in his late teens or twenties who received the YFV17D yellow fever vaccine. The CDR3, as DNA: TGTGCCAGTAGTATGCGCACAGCGGGTTCCTACGAGCAGTACTTC. It specifies CASSMRTAGSYEQYF. The full variable domain, completed using reference TRBV19 and TRBJ2-7, is DGGITQSPKYLFRKEGQNVTLSCEQNLNHDAMYWYRQDPGQGLRLIYYSQIVNDFQKGDIAEGYSVSREKKESFPLTVTSAQKNPTAFYLCASSMRTAGSYEQYFGPGTRLTVT.